The rows below give T cell receptor beta chains drawn from one sample of a study of blood T cell repertoires in COVID-19. TCRdb's copy holds only in-frame clones and misses some; the assay was immunoSEQ multiplex PCR. The data contain under 200,000 clones, 65% to 85% of them singletons. Sequenced material: PBMCs or T cells enriched from blood (not recorded which). All receptors come from a woman in her thirties who had been exposed to COVID-19. CDR3s include the opening cysteine and the closing phenylalanine or tryptophan. Each record gives: J gene, D gene, clone size, V gene, CDR3 DNA, CDR3 protein. The D gene is left open where the match is weak. Clone size is stated in some rows and not others, as once, few, many or a class when expanded.

J gene: TRBJ1-4; D gene: TRBD1; clone size: -; V gene: TRBV5-1; CDR3 DNA: TGCGCCAGCAGCCCTTGGACAGGCCAGGACGAAAAACTGTTTTTT; CDR3 protein: CASSPWTGQDEKLFF
J gene: TRBJ1-2; D gene: -; clone size: -; V gene: TRBV2; CDR3 DNA: TGTGCCAGCAGTGAACAACAGGGCTCCGGTGGCTACACCTTC; CDR3 protein: CASSEQQGSGGYTF
J gene: TRBJ2-1; D gene: -; clone size: -; V gene: TRBV6-4; CDR3 DNA: TGTGCCAGCAGTCCCACCGACCGGGACTTCTACAATGAGCAGTTCTTC; CDR3 protein: CASSPTDRDFYNEQFF
J gene: TRBJ1-4; D gene: -; clone size: -; V gene: TRBV7-3; CDR3 DNA: TGTGCCAGCAGCTTAAACCCGCGGGGGAGTACTAATGAAAAACTGTTTTTT; CDR3 protein: CASSLNPRGSTNEKLFF
J gene: TRBJ2-5; D gene: TRBD2; clone size: -; V gene: TRBV20-1; CDR3 DNA: TGCAGTGCTAGTGCGGGGGGGCGTGAGACCCAGTACTTC; CDR3 protein: CSASAGGRETQYF
J gene: TRBJ2-1; D gene: -; clone size: -; V gene: TRBV11-2; CDR3 DNA: TGTGCCAGCAGCTCGCGCCGGGACACTAATGAGCAGTTCTTC; CDR3 protein: CASSSRRDTNEQFF
J gene: TRBJ2-7; D gene: TRBD1; clone size: -; V gene: TRBV5-4; CDR3 DNA: TGTGCCAGCAGCCTGACAGGGGGCGCGGACGAGCAGTACTTC; CDR3 protein: CASSLTGGADEQYF
J gene: TRBJ1-2; D gene: -; clone size: once; V gene: TRBV20-1; CDR3 DNA: TGCAGGTGGGGAGGAGGCTACACCTTC; CDR3 protein: CRWGGGYTF
J gene: TRBJ1-2; D gene: -; clone size: -; V gene: TRBV12-5; CDR3 DNA: TGTGCTAGTGGCGTTGGGGGGGCTACGGATGGCTACACCTTC; CDR3 protein: CASGVGGATDGYTF
J gene: TRBJ1-1; D gene: -; clone size: few; V gene: TRBV7-2; CDR3 DNA: TGTGCCAGCAGCGACTTAAGGGGGACTGAAGCTTTCTTT; CDR3 protein: CASSDLRGTEAFF
J gene: TRBJ1-4; D gene: TRBD1; clone size: -; V gene: TRBV10-2; CDR3 DNA: TGCGCCAGCTCTATGACAGGGTCTAATGAAAAACTGTTTTTT; CDR3 protein: CASSMTGSNEKLFF
J gene: TRBJ1-4; D gene: -; clone size: -; V gene: TRBV19; CDR3 DNA: TGTGCCAGTGGCAACCCGACCAGGGCGGATAATGAAAAACTGTTTTTT; CDR3 protein: CASGNPTRADNEKLFF
J gene: TRBJ2-1; D gene: TRBD2; clone size: -; V gene: TRBV9; CDR3 DNA: TGTGCCAGCAGCCCTCGACTAGCCTCCTACAATGAGCAGTTCTTC; CDR3 protein: CASSPRLASYNEQFF
J gene: TRBJ1-6; D gene: -; clone size: -; V gene: TRBV5-1; CDR3 DNA: TGCGCCAGCAGCGACACCCGGGACTCCTATAATTCACCCCTCCACTTT; CDR3 protein: CASSDTRDSYNSPLHF
J gene: TRBJ2-3; D gene: -; clone size: -; V gene: TRBV6-4; CDR3 DNA: TGTGCCAGCAGTGACCAAATAAACTCCGATACGCAGTATTTT; CDR3 protein: CASSDQINSDTQYF
J gene: TRBJ1-2; D gene: -; clone size: -; V gene: TRBV6-1; CDR3 DNA: TGTGCCAGCAGTGAAGAGGGGTATGGGGCTCCCTATGGCTACACCTTC; CDR3 protein: CASSEEGYGAPYGYTF
J gene: TRBJ1-1; D gene: -; clone size: once; V gene: TRBV6-5; CDR3 DNA: TGTGCCAGCAGCCTGGGGGCAAGCACTGAAGCTTTCTTT; CDR3 protein: CASSLGASTEAFF
J gene: TRBJ1-2; D gene: -; clone size: -; V gene: TRBV6-5; CDR3 DNA: TGTGCCAGTCGGGGGGTACGGGGCTACACCTTC; CDR3 protein: CASRGVRGYTF
J gene: TRBJ1-4; D gene: TRBD1; clone size: -; V gene: TRBV2; CDR3 DNA: TGTGCCAGCAGTGGTCGGACAGGGGGCATCGATGAAAAACTGTTTTTT; CDR3 protein: CASSGRTGGIDEKLFF
J gene: TRBJ1-2; D gene: TRBD1; clone size: few; V gene: TRBV6-5; CDR3 DNA: TGTGCCAGCAGTTACCGGACAGGGGCGGCAGGCTACACCTTC; CDR3 protein: CASSYRTGAAGYTF
J gene: TRBJ2-1; D gene: -; clone size: -; V gene: TRBV9; CDR3 DNA: TGTGCCAGTGGCGGGGGCACGGTTTACAATGAGCAGTTCTTC; CDR3 protein: CASGGGTVYNEQFF
J gene: TRBJ2-5; D gene: -; clone size: few; V gene: TRBV29-1; CDR3 DNA: TGCAGCGTTCGAGGAGTGTCCGGCAGAGATGAGTGGAGGGCCCAGTACTTC; CDR3 protein: CSVRGVSGRDEWRAQYF
J gene: TRBJ2-4; D gene: TRBD1; clone size: once; V gene: TRBV7-9; CDR3 DNA: TGTGCCAGCAGCGCAGTAGGGGGCCGTACCAAAAACATTCAGTACTTC; CDR3 protein: CASSAVGGRTKNIQYF
J gene: TRBJ2-7; D gene: -; clone size: -; V gene: TRBV18; CDR3 DNA: TGTGCCAGCTCACTAGCCCCGGGGGACTACGAGCAGTACTTC; CDR3 protein: CASSLAPGDYEQYF
J gene: TRBJ1-1; D gene: TRBD1; clone size: -; V gene: TRBV4-1; CDR3 DNA: TGCGCCAGCAGCCCTACCTTGCCGCCGACAGGGGAGAACACTGAAGCTTTCTTT; CDR3 protein: CASSPTLPPTGENTEAFF
J gene: TRBJ1-2; D gene: TRBD1; clone size: -; V gene: TRBV25-1; CDR3 DNA: TGTGCCAGCAGTGGGAACAACAGGGGGGACTATGGCTACACCTTC; CDR3 protein: CASSGNNRGDYGYTF
J gene: TRBJ1-2; D gene: -; clone size: -; V gene: TRBV7-8; CDR3 DNA: TGTGCCAGCAGCCAAACCCCCGGAAACAGGGACGGCTACACCTTC; CDR3 protein: CASSQTPGNRDGYTF
J gene: TRBJ1-1; D gene: -; clone size: -; V gene: TRBV4-1; CDR3 DNA: TGCGCCAGCAGCCAAGACGGCACTGAAGCTTTCTTT; CDR3 protein: CASSQDGTEAFF
J gene: TRBJ2-7; D gene: TRBD2; clone size: -; V gene: TRBV20-1; CDR3 DNA: TGCAGTGCTAGTACTAGCGGGGCCTACGAGCAGTACTTC; CDR3 protein: CSASTSGAYEQYF
J gene: TRBJ1-1; D gene: -; clone size: -; V gene: TRBV5-1; CDR3 DNA: TGCGCCAGCAGCTTGGCCGCAGGGAAGAACACTGAAGCTTTCTTT; CDR3 protein: CASSLAAGKNTEAFF
J gene: TRBJ1-2; D gene: -; clone size: -; V gene: TRBV6-5; CDR3 DNA: TGTGCCAGCAGGCCTATCCGTTTTAACTATGGCTACACCTTC; CDR3 protein: CASRPIRFNYGYTF
J gene: TRBJ1-1; D gene: -; clone size: -; V gene: TRBV15; CDR3 DNA: TGTGCCACCAGCAGAGTCAGTTCTGAAGCTTTCTTT; CDR3 protein: CATSRVSSEAFF
J gene: TRBJ2-1; D gene: TRBD2; clone size: -; V gene: TRBV2; CDR3 DNA: TGTGCCAGCCTGGGACTAGCGGCCTTAGGTGGGAATGAGCAGTTCTTC; CDR3 protein: CASLGLAALGGNEQFF
J gene: TRBJ2-1; D gene: -; clone size: -; V gene: TRBV7-8; CDR3 DNA: TGTGCCAGCAGCTTACGAACAGATAGGTACAATGAGCAGTTCTTC; CDR3 protein: CASSLRTDRYNEQFF
J gene: TRBJ2-1; D gene: -; clone size: -; V gene: TRBV6-5; CDR3 DNA: TGTGCCAGCAGTCCTTTGGGGGGGCGAAACAATGAGCAGTTCTTC; CDR3 protein: CASSPLGGRNNEQFF
J gene: TRBJ2-3; D gene: TRBD2; clone size: -; V gene: TRBV9; CDR3 DNA: TGTGCCAGCAGCGTAGTGTCAGCGGGGGGAATCACAGATACGCAGTATTTT; CDR3 protein: CASSVVSAGGITDTQYF
J gene: TRBJ1-1; D gene: TRBD1; clone size: -; V gene: TRBV25-1; CDR3 DNA: TGTGCCAGCAGTGAAATAGGACAGGGTTTCGCTGAAGCTTTCTTT; CDR3 protein: CASSEIGQGFAEAFF
J gene: TRBJ2-3; D gene: -; clone size: -; V gene: TRBV7-8; CDR3 DNA: TGTGCCAGCAGCTCGTCGGGGTTTGGGTCGTGGACGCAGTATTTT; CDR3 protein: CASSSSGFGSWTQYF
J gene: TRBJ2-7; D gene: TRBD1; clone size: -; V gene: TRBV18; CDR3 DNA: TGTGCCAGCTCCCCAACCGCTACAGGGGGTCCGTACGAGCAGTACTTC; CDR3 protein: CASSPTATGGPYEQYF
J gene: TRBJ1-6; D gene: -; clone size: -; V gene: TRBV19; CDR3 DNA: TGTGCCAGTAGTAAAGAGTCAGCGGCTCCTTACCTGCTTGACTATAATTCACCCCTCCACTTT; CDR3 protein: CASSKESAAPYLLDYNSPLHF
J gene: TRBJ2-1; D gene: TRBD2; clone size: -; V gene: TRBV6-2/TRBV6-3; CDR3 DNA: TGTGCCAGCAGTTACGGCGGGGGGGCCTACAATGAGCAGTTCTTC; CDR3 protein: CASSYGGGAYNEQFF
J gene: TRBJ1-1; D gene: -; clone size: -; V gene: TRBV10-1; CDR3 DNA: TGCGCCAGCAGTGAGTCGACTCGCGCTGAAGCTTTCTTT; CDR3 protein: CASSESTRAEAFF